This T cell receptor (beta chain) was sequenced during a study of shared clonotypes between healthy human individuals. General study findings and limits: Around 5% of naive CD4 clonotypes were shared across four donors.

The V segment lost 6 bases and the J segment 4 bases; nucleotides outside the gene matches: 13. CDR3 length: 16 amino acids. CDR1 SGHDT and CDR2 YYEEEE come from the germline V gene. Concerning this clone itself: Its antigen remains unidentified.

The repertoire was sequenced with immunoSEQ multiplex PCR; TCRdb's copy has only in-frame clones and lacks some. The sample gives some 900,000 clones, about 80% of which show up once; about 1.5% is in the top ten. This TCR derives from a young man in good health. Sequencing used memory CD4+ T cells sorted from blood. The subset here: CD45RA-negative fraction. This sequence joins TRBV5-6 and TRBJ1-2; 9 nucleotides align to TRBD1. The CDR3 reads CASTGTGSLGAYGYTF. CDR3 sequence (DNA): TGTGCCAGCACCGGGACAGGGTCCTTAGGGGCCTATGGCTACACCTTC.